Sequencing of this T cell receptor (beta chain) was carried out in a study of T cell clones after liver transplantation. Study-wide context: A pre-transplant mixed lymphocyte reaction with TCRbeta sequencing defined graft-donor-reactive clones followed in post-transplant blood. Study findings and constraints: Low donor cell numbers restricted donor-reactive repertoire measurement in a couple of subjects.

Measured with immunoSEQ multiplex PCR; TCRdb has only the in-frame clones, and not every one. The sample holds more than 95,000 clones, more than 75% seen once. Remarks on this clone: What it recognizes is unknown.

Germline V gene data show CDR1 as SGHRS and CDR2 as YFSETQ. Trimming stripped 1 base from V and 6 bases from J, with 5 bases between. The CDR3 is 13 amino acids. The chain uses TRBV5-1 and TRBJ1-6; D ambiguous. Sequencing used CD4+ T cells from blood, obtained before liver transplant. The TCR sequence derives from a human donor who received a liver transplant. The CDR3 sequence: CASSLTANSPLHF. The DNA for the CDR3 is TGCGCCAGCAGCTTGACAGCTAATTCACCCCTCCACTTT.